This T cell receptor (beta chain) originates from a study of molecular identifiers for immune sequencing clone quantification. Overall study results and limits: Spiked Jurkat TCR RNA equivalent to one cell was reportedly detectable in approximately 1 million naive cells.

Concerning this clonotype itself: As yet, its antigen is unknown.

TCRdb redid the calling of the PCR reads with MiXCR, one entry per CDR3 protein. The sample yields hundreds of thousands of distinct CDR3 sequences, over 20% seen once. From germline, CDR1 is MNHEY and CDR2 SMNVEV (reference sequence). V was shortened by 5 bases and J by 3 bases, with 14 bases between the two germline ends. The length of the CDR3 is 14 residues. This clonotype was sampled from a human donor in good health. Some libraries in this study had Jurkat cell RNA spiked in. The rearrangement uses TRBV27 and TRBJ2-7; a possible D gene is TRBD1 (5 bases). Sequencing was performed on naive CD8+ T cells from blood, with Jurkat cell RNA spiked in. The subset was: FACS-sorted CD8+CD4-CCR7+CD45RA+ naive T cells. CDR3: CASSPSGIYYEQYF. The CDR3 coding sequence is TGTGCCAGCAGTCCCTCAGGGATCTACTACGAGCAGTACTTC.